This T cell receptor beta chain comes out of a study of glioma-infiltrating T cells (dated by TCRdb to the mid-2010s). Describing the broader study: TCR alpha- and beta-chain repertoires were sequenced from glioma tissue, non-neoplastic brain tissue and matched peripheral blood mononuclear cells. To measure divergence between tissue and blood T-cell populations, each tissue-infiltrating repertoire was compared with the peripheral blood repertoire of the same patient. Three low-grade glioma patients, roughly eight primary glioblastoma patients and three non-glioma patients contributing non-neoplastic brain tissue were included in the paired cohort.

This clonotype was observed many times. Its antigen specificity is not known. Per-base qualities were not stored, and no clone one base away is much larger. The germline V gene encodes CDR1 SGHAT and CDR2 FQNNGV. The trim is 2 bases for V and 0 bases for J, with a gap of 11 bases between the germline ends. Counted from cysteine to phenylalanine, this CDR3 has 15 amino acids. The kept DNA is CDR3 alone, 45 bases in frame from the first base. On the study overall, not on this receptor specifically: In non-neoplastic patients, VJ-independent divergence between tissue and blood fell below expectation, whereas in all gliomas, and especially in low-grade gliomas, the divergence rose above expectation. Tissue and blood shared very few CDR3 sequences, a result attributed to high CDR3 diversity and limited sampling. Group comparisons rested on small numbers: three non-neoplastic, three low-grade glioma and eight glioblastoma patients.

TCR alpha and beta CDR3 regions were amplified with the iRepertoire nested amplicon-rescue multiplex PCR (arm-PCR) platform from RNA. The input for one-step reverse transcription and amplification was roughly 100-400 ng of tissue mRNA or PBMC total RNA. Following bead purification, Illumina adapters were added through a secondary multiplex PCR, and the libraries were then gel-purified between 200 and 400 bp. Internal 6-nucleotide barcodes were carried by the libraries and were used for demultiplexing. Sequencing of libraries was performed on an Illumina MiSeq with 2x220 or 2x250 nucleotide paired-end reads. As for how the authors treated the data: FLASH 1.2.11 was used to merge paired reads, and BWA-MEM then aligned the reads to the GRCh37 human genome before TRA and TRB reads were extracted. An IMGT-derived reference of cassette sequences and CDR3 motifs, with pseudogenes included, was used for V and J assignment. Reads were translated in three frames, and productive CDR3s were defined by a C…FGXG motif without stop codons. Clonotypes were defined as unique combinations of V-J cassette pair and CDR3 amino acid sequence. Reads were filtered by Hamming distance, thresholded by each sample's sequence error rate in mapped regions. TCRdb redid the processing of the public reads, applying fastp at Q25 and MiXCR, and retained in-frame beta chains. Identical CDR3 protein sequences are pooled into one entry, listed with their most common genes and DNA. The V and J calls and clone size are TCRdb's, not the authors'. For this sample there are some 190,000 distinct CDR3 sequences; approximately 30% appear just once. The ten top clones hold 20% to 25% of the sample.

This sequence was found in a human donor with low-grade glioma or glioblastoma, undergoing nonglioma brain surgery, or in good health (not recorded which). Sequencing was performed on glioma tissue, nonneoplastic brain tissue, or PBMCs (not recorded which). The chain is made from TRBV11-2 and TRBJ2-7, and the D gene may be TRBD1, 6 bases matching. The CDR3 reads as follows: CASSLLTGPSYEQYF. The nucleotides are TGTGCCAGCAGCTTATTAACAGGGCCCTCCTACGAGCAGTACTTC. This CDR3, with the reference TRBV11-2 and TRBJ2-7 proteins standing in past its ends, gives the full variable domain EAGVAQSPRYKIIEKRQSVAFWCNPISGHATLYWYQQILGQGPKLLIQFQNNGVVDDSQLPKDRFSAERLKGVDSTLKIQPAKLEDSAVYLCASSLLTGPSYEQYFGPGTRLTVT.